These T cell receptor beta chains were read from a single sample in a study of human T cells and chemical hapten exposure. TCRdb reprocessed the RACE reads with MiXCR, giving one entry per CDR3 protein. The data hold approximately 74,000 distinct CDR3 sequences, with around 30% observed a single time. The sample was whole blood, taken in connection with sensitization to the hapten diphenylcyclopropenone (DPC). These receptors were collected from a man aged 35 to 55 with alopecia areata. Some clones in this sample may be carry-over from other donors' samples. The conserved cysteine and the conserved F or W are not part of the CDR3 here. Fields, in order: V gene, J gene, CDR3 protein.

v_call: TRBV7-9
j_call: TRBJ2-7
cdr3_aa: ASSSPGGAYEQY

v_call: TRBV7-9
j_call: TRBJ1-1
cdr3_aa: ASSSDYTEAF

v_call: TRBV6-2/TRBV6-3
j_call: TRBJ1-5
cdr3_aa: ASSNGGTQH

v_call: TRBV12-3/TRBV12-4
j_call: TRBJ1-6
cdr3_aa: ASSPRGSMTNSPLH

v_call: TRBV28
j_call: TRBJ1-3
cdr3_aa: ASSLSRNGNTIY

v_call: TRBV6-2/TRBV6-3
j_call: TRBJ2-5
cdr3_aa: ASRAQETQY

v_call: TRBV7-2
j_call: TRBJ1-4
cdr3_aa: ASSLANSRNEKLF

v_call: TRBV7-2
j_call: TRBJ2-1
cdr3_aa: ASSPWTLRNEQF

v_call: TRBV6-6
j_call: TRBJ2-7
cdr3_aa: ASRLRGSEQY

v_call: TRBV21-1
j_call: TRBJ2-3
cdr3_aa: ASSKEKREVKTYTDTQY

v_call: TRBV6-1
j_call: TRBJ2-2
cdr3_aa: ASSEGVAGNTGELF

v_call: TRBV20-1
j_call: TRBJ1-1
cdr3_aa: SARVEAF

v_call: TRBV30
j_call: TRBJ1-3
cdr3_aa: AWSGGLGNTIY

v_call: TRBV13
j_call: TRBJ1-1
cdr3_aa: ASSLAADRPSSLNTEAF

v_call: TRBV4-3
j_call: TRBJ2-3
cdr3_aa: ASSHRDFYSRSTDTQY

v_call: TRBV6-5
j_call: TRBJ2-1
cdr3_aa: ASSAAGQPYNEQF

v_call: TRBV11-2
j_call: TRBJ2-2
cdr3_aa: ASSFVYTGELF

v_call: TRBV4-1
j_call: TRBJ2-7
cdr3_aa: ASSQTLTTGGSSYEQY

v_call: TRBV11-3
j_call: TRBJ2-1
cdr3_aa: ASSLDVGLYPGEQF

v_call: TRBV4-3
j_call: TRBJ2-4
cdr3_aa: ASSQDPRGGRALGIQY

v_call: TRBV7-2
j_call: TRBJ2-3
cdr3_aa: ASSLGGVTDTQY

v_call: TRBV21-1
j_call: TRBJ2-5
cdr3_aa: ASSKFGQGRETQY

v_call: TRBV7-2
j_call: TRBJ1-2
cdr3_aa: ASRPGGSNGYT

v_call: TRBV5-5
j_call: TRBJ1-3
cdr3_aa: ASSQKSGQAGNTIY

v_call: TRBV28
j_call: TRBJ1-1
cdr3_aa: ASSDTTGAAEAF

v_call: TRBV7-2
j_call: TRBJ2-3
cdr3_aa: ASSAGTGGWSTDTQY

v_call: TRBV29-1
j_call: TRBJ2-7
cdr3_aa: SVESGTSGSYSYEQY

v_call: TRBV29-1
j_call: TRBJ2-3
cdr3_aa: SVEGPTDTQY

v_call: TRBV27
j_call: TRBJ2-5
cdr3_aa: ASSSTPHDALGSETQY

v_call: TRBV2
j_call: TRBJ1-3
cdr3_aa: ASSEVGGNTIY

v_call: TRBV6-1
j_call: TRBJ1-1
cdr3_aa: ASSERAGVNTEAF

v_call: TRBV12-3/TRBV12-4
j_call: TRBJ1-1
cdr3_aa: ASSSPGVGAF

v_call: TRBV27
j_call: TRBJ1-2
cdr3_aa: ASSLAGPDYGYT

v_call: TRBV5-4
j_call: TRBJ2-3
cdr3_aa: ASASSGITDTQY

v_call: TRBV6-5
j_call: TRBJ2-1
cdr3_aa: ASSYHPTGNEQF

v_call: TRBV6-2/TRBV6-3
j_call: TRBJ2-7
cdr3_aa: ASSYSKAGGPKAYEQY

v_call: TRBV12-3/TRBV12-4
j_call: TRBJ2-5
cdr3_aa: ASSSTGGVETQY

v_call: TRBV12-3/TRBV12-4
j_call: TRBJ2-1
cdr3_aa: ASSPANEQF

v_call: TRBV6-2/TRBV6-3
j_call: TRBJ1-1
cdr3_aa: ASSFDTVLNTEAF

v_call: TRBV6-5
j_call: TRBJ1-1
cdr3_aa: ASRVGRSIKANTEAF

v_call: TRBV14
j_call: TRBJ1-1
cdr3_aa: ASSQDAGLHTEAF

v_call: TRBV3-1
j_call: TRBJ2-7
cdr3_aa: ASSQSQEQY

v_call: TRBV7-3
j_call: TRBJ2-5
cdr3_aa: ASSSAGLGGETQY

v_call: TRBV12-3/TRBV12-4
j_call: TRBJ1-6
cdr3_aa: ASSRTGGNSPLH

v_call: TRBV14
j_call: TRBJ2-7
cdr3_aa: ASSQDGGYLDEQY

v_call: TRBV7-2
j_call: TRBJ2-3
cdr3_aa: ASSLLRTGNTDTQY

v_call: TRBV28
j_call: TRBJ2-3
cdr3_aa: ASFDPGEVRTDTQY

v_call: TRBV7-8
j_call: TRBJ2-7
cdr3_aa: ASSSTVGTLYEQY

v_call: TRBV28
j_call: TRBJ2-1
cdr3_aa: ASSFRQLGVNEQF

v_call: TRBV7-2
j_call: TRBJ2-5
cdr3_aa: ASRRTALIEETQY

v_call: TRBV9
j_call: TRBJ2-3
cdr3_aa: ASSVGITDTQY

v_call: TRBV7-9
j_call: TRBJ1-2
cdr3_aa: ASSLPDSLVGYGYT

v_call: TRBV7-8
j_call: TRBJ2-1
cdr3_aa: ASSLGSSSYNEQF